Reported below is one T cell receptor beta chain. These data come from a study of blood T cell repertoires in COVID-19. The germline gives CDR1 MGHRA, CDR2 YSYEKL. This CDR3 region has 16 residues. Trimming at V came to 1 base and at J to 3 bases, leaving 2 bases not matched to a gene. The repertoire was sequenced with immunoSEQ multiplex PCR; TCRdb's copy has only in-frame clones and lacks some. Of about 150,000 clones listed, about 89% are singletons. The genes are TRBV4-1 and TRBJ2-2; 10 positions agree with TRBD1. The sequenced sample consisted of peripheral blood. The sequence was obtained from a man aged 50 to 59 with acute or convalescent COVID-19. In DNA form, the CDR3 reads TGCGCCAGCAGCCAAGTGGGACAGGGGTACACCGGGGAGCTGTTTTTT. As protein: CASSQVGQGYTGELFF.